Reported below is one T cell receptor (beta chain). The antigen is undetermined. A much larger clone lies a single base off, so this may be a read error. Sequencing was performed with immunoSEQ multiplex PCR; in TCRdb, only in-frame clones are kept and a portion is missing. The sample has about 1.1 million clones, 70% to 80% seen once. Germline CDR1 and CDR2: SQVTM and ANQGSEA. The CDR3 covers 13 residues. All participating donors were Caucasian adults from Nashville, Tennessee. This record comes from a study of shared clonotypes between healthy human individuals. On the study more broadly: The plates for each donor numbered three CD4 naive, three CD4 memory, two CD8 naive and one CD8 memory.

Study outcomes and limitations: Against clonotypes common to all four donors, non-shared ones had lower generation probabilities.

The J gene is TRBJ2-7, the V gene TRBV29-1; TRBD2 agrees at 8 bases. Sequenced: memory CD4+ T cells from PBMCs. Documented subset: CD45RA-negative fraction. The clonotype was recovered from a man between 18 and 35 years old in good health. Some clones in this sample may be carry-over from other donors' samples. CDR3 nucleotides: TGCAGCGTTGAAGTTAGCGGGACCTACGGGCAGTACTTC. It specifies CSVEVSGTYGQYF.